This T cell receptor beta chain originates from a study of control samples from healthy donors and cancer patients. This clone showed up just a few times. In germline, CDR1 is MNHEY, CDR2 SMNVEV (reference sequence). The CDR3 spans 15 residues. V dropped 4 bases and J dropped 8 bases, with 20 bases sitting between them. Generated by immunoSEQ multiplex PCR, the TCRdb table keeps only in-frame clones and is missing some. The table lists more than 65,000 clones, more than 75% of them singletons, with over 13% in the top ten. The sequencing sample was made of blood. The TCR comes from a man aged 45-60 years in good health. The chain uses TRBV27 and TRBJ1-2; no firm D call. The CDR3 bases are TGTGCCAGCAGTTCGGGCCCCCACGGTAGGAGAGGCTACACCTTC. Its translation is CASSSGPHGRRGYTF.